This T cell receptor beta chain was found in a study of cytomegalovirus exposure and HLA in healthy donors. Repertoires were generated with immunoSEQ multiplex PCR, while TCRdb's copy carries only in-frame clones and drops some. This table holds 150,000 or so clones, roughly 89% found once. This CDR3 has 17 residues. Trimming at V came to 8 bases and at J to 6 bases, leaving 19 bases not matched to a gene. Looked up from germline, CDR1 is SNHLY and CDR2 is FYNNEI. Overall study findings and caveats: Across donors, most TCRs were seen rarely, yet some public ones were widespread. Specificity for CMV antigens was confirmed in vitro for a few of the CMV-associated chains.

Note on this clone: The target antigen is unknown.

The sequence came from a woman younger than 30 in good health and CMV-seropositive. V usage is TRBV2 and J usage is TRBJ1-3; 7 bases align to TRBD1. The specimen was PBMCs. The CDR3 loop reads CASAVPGQWSKENTIYF. CDR3 nucleotides: TGTGCCAGCGCGGTCCCGGGACAGTGGTCTAAGGAAAACACCATATATTTT. Full variable domain (outside the CDR3, taken from reference TRBV2 and TRBJ1-3): EPEVTQTPSHQVTQMGQEVILRCVPISNHLYFYWYRQILGQKVEFLVSFYNNEISEKSEIFDDQFSVERPDGSNFTLKIRSTKLEDSAMYFCASAVPGQWSKENTIYFGEGSWLTVV.